The rows below give T cell receptor beta chains drawn from one sample of a study of cytomegalovirus exposure and HLA in healthy donors. Some clones are missing from TCRdb's copy, which holds only in-frame ones; the method was immunoSEQ multiplex PCR. The sample lists 100,000 to 120,000 clones; approximately 85% were seen once. Material for sequencing was PBMCs. The receptors derive from a woman aged 18-29 years in good health and CMV-seronegative. The CDR3 runs from the conserved cysteine through the conserved F or W. A D gene is named only where the DNA matches it firmly. The size entry is marked missing in some rows and otherwise reads once, few, many or a size class.

CDR3 DNA	CDR3 protein	clone size	V gene	D gene	J gene
TGTGCCAGCAGTTCGGACGGACTCGGAAACACCATATATTTT	CASSSDGLGNTIYF	few	TRBV6-5	-	TRBJ1-3
TGCGCCAGCAGCCACCTCGGGGCAGGGGGTACCACTGAAGCTTTCTTT	CASSHLGAGGTTEAFF	-	TRBV4-1	TRBD1	TRBJ1-1
TGTGCCAGCAGTTTGAGAGCGGACTATGGCTACACCTTC	CASSLRADYGYTF	-	TRBV27	-	TRBJ1-2
TGTGCCAGCAGAGTAGGGACAGATGGCTACACCTTC	CASRVGTDGYTF	few	TRBV6-6	TRBD1	TRBJ1-2
TGTGCCAGCAGCCTCACTAGCGGGGGGACAGCAGATACGCAGTATTTT	CASSLTSGGTADTQYF	-	TRBV9	TRBD2	TRBJ2-3
TGTGCCAGCAGCCGTCCTTCGGGGACAGGGGGCTGGCAGCCCCAGCATTTT	CASSRPSGTGGWQPQHF	-	TRBV7-9	TRBD1	TRBJ1-5
TGCGCCAGCAGCTTGCCAGAAGGGGCCAACGAGCAGTACTTC	CASSLPEGANEQYF	-	TRBV5-1	-	TRBJ2-7
TGTGCCAGCAGCCCCGGACAGAATCCGAATGAAAAACTGTTTTTT	CASSPGQNPNEKLFF	-	TRBV7-9	-	TRBJ1-4
TGTGCCAGCAGCCACATCCAGGGAGGGGACGAAGCTTTCTTT	CASSHIQGGDEAFF	-	TRBV7-9	-	TRBJ1-1
TGTGCCAGCAGCTTGGCCGGTCTCTCCAATGAGCAGTTCTTC	CASSLAGLSNEQFF	-	TRBV5-6	-	TRBJ2-1
TGTGCCAGCAGTTCCGGGACAATTTCCTACGAGCAGTACTTC	CASSSGTISYEQYF	-	TRBV6-5	-	TRBJ2-7
TGCGCCAGCAGCCCTCGGACAGGTCCAGAGGGGGAGCTGTTTTTT	CASSPRTGPEGELFF	-	TRBV5-1	TRBD1	TRBJ2-2
TGTGCCAGTAGTGGGCGGGACAGGGAATCCGGGGAGCTGTTTTTT	CASSGRDRESGELFF	once	TRBV19	TRBD1	TRBJ2-2
TGTGCCAGCAGTATGACTAGCGGGGGGCCCCGGTACTTC	CASSMTSGGPRYF	-	TRBV27	TRBD2	TRBJ2-5
TGCGCCAGCAGCTTGGGGGGGACAGACGAGCAGTACTTC	CASSLGGTDEQYF	-	TRBV5-1	TRBD1	TRBJ2-7
TGTGCCAGCAGTGCAGGGGGGACAAGGGTTGTGCCCCAGCATTTT	CASSAGGTRVVPQHF	-	TRBV28	TRBD1	TRBJ1-5
TGTGCCAGCAGTTACGGCGCGGGGGGATATACGCAGTATTTT	CASSYGAGGYTQYF	-	TRBV6-5	TRBD2	TRBJ2-3
TGTGCCATCAGTGAGTTAGACAGAGCTAATGAAAAACTGTTTTTT	CAISELDRANEKLFF	once	TRBV10-3	-	TRBJ1-4
TGTGCCACCAGCTCCGGGGGGGGCGCAAAGGATTCACCCCTCCACTTT	CATSSGGGAKDSPLHF	-	TRBV15	-	TRBJ1-6
TGTGCCATCAGTGAGTCGGGACAGGGCCCGTCTGGGGCCAACGTCCTGACTTTC	CAISESGQGPSGANVLTF	-	TRBV10-3	TRBD1	TRBJ2-6
TGTGCCAGCAGTTTATGGGCGGGGGGTACCTACGAGCAGTACTTC	CASSLWAGGTYEQYF	-	TRBV28	TRBD2	TRBJ2-7
TGTGCCAGCAGCCCGCGCGAGGCAAATCAGCCCCAGCATTTT	CASSPREANQPQHF	-	TRBV6-5	-	TRBJ1-5
TGTGCCAGCAGCCCCGGCACAGATACGCAGTATTTT	CASSPGTDTQYF	-	TRBV27	-	TRBJ2-3
TGTGCCAGCAGTGGAGGACAGGGTATGGGGGAGCTGTTTTTT	CASSGGQGMGELFF	-	TRBV6-5	TRBD1	TRBJ2-2
TGTGCCAGCAGATCTCTAGCGGGGGGGCAAGAGACCCAGTACTTC	CASRSLAGGQETQYF	-	TRBV6-5	TRBD2	TRBJ2-5
TGCAGCGCTACAGAAAGCACTGAAGCTTTCTTT	CSATESTEAFF	once	TRBV29-1	-	TRBJ1-1
TGTGCCAGCAGCTCCGACAGGGGAAGCAATCAGCCCCAGCATTTT	CASSSDRGSNQPQHF	-	TRBV6-5	TRBD1	TRBJ1-5
TGCAGTGCACGCCGACAGGGCGAGCAGTACTTC	CSARRQGEQYF	-	TRBV20-1	TRBD1	TRBJ2-7
TGTGCCAGTAGTAGCCCTCGAGGGTATCCGTTCTTC	CASSSPRGYPFF	-	TRBV19	-	TRBJ2-1
TGTGCCAGTATCACCGGGGGCTCTGGAAACACCATATATTTT	CASITGGSGNTIYF	-	TRBV19	-	TRBJ1-3
TGTGCCACCAGCAGAGAGAGGTACACCGGGGAGCTGTTTTTT	CATSRERYTGELFF	-	TRBV15	-	TRBJ2-2
TGCGCCAGCAGTCGGGACAGTGGAAAACTGTTTTTT	CASSRDSGKLFF	-	TRBV5-1	TRBD1	TRBJ1-4
TGTGCCACCGCCTTCGCGGGGGTCACAGATACGCAGTATTTT	CATAFAGVTDTQYF	-	TRBV2	TRBD2	TRBJ2-3
TGTGCCAGCAGCTTAGGCGAGGGCTCAAGACTCTACAATGAGCAGTTCTTC	CASSLGEGSRLYNEQFF	-	TRBV7-9	-	TRBJ2-1
TGTGCCAGCAGGGGACTAGCGGGGCGCAATGAGCAGTTCTTC	CASRGLAGRNEQFF	-	TRBV6-1	TRBD2	TRBJ2-1
TGTGCCAGCAGTGCGGCGGAAAGGATGAACACTGAAGCTTTCTTT	CASSAAERMNTEAFF	-	TRBV6-4	-	TRBJ1-1
TGCGCCAGCAGCCGAGTGGGCGGGGCAGATACGCAGTATTTT	CASSRVGGADTQYF	-	TRBV4-1	-	TRBJ2-3
TGTGCCACGAGGGAAGGGCGAGAGACCCAGTACTTC	CATREGRETQYF	-	TRBV6-5	-	TRBJ2-5
TGTGCCTGGAGCCCGAGGGACAGGGTGCCTCTAGATACGCAGTATTTT	CAWSPRDRVPLDTQYF	-	TRBV30	TRBD1	TRBJ2-3
TGTGCCAGCGGTCAGCGGGGGGGCCTATTATCTGAGCAGTTCTTC	CASGQRGGLLSEQFF	once	TRBV7-9	TRBD2	TRBJ2-1
TGTGCCTGGAGTGTTAAGTTGAGACTAGATTACTCCTACAATGAGCAGTTCTTC	CAWSVKLRLDYSYNEQFF	-	TRBV30	-	TRBJ2-1
TGTGCCAGCAGTTTATGGGGGGACTCCTACAATGAGCAGTTCTTC	CASSLWGDSYNEQFF	-	TRBV27	-	TRBJ2-1
TGTGCCAGCAGCTTTCAAATCTCGGGACAGGGTAGCTCCTACGAGCAGTACTTC	CASSFQISGQGSSYEQYF	few	TRBV5-6	TRBD1	TRBJ2-7
TGTGCCAGCAGTTACAGGGGATTAGGGCAGCCCCAGCATTTT	CASSYRGLGQPQHF	-	TRBV27	TRBD1	TRBJ1-5
TGTGCCTGGCAGGGGGTGCCGAGGGAAAAACTGTTTTTT	CAWQGVPREKLFF	-	TRBV30	TRBD1	TRBJ1-4
TGTGCCAGCACTCAAAGGGGGGGGAACTATGGCTACACCTTC	CASTQRGGNYGYTF	-	TRBV27	-	TRBJ1-2
TGCGCCAGCAGTTATGGGGGGGCGAATCAGCCCCAGCATTTT	CASSYGGANQPQHF	-	TRBV4-1	-	TRBJ1-5
TGTGCCAGCAGGAAGGCGGCCTACGAGCAGTACTTC	CASRKAAYEQYF	-	TRBV6-6	-	TRBJ2-7
TGTGCCAGCAGCTCCGGACAGGGGAATGGCTACACCTTC	CASSSGQGNGYTF	-	TRBV28	TRBD1	TRBJ1-2
TGCGCCAGCAGTGACGGGACAGGAGGTCAGCCCCAGCATTTT	CASSDGTGGQPQHF	-	TRBV10-2	TRBD1	TRBJ1-5
TGTGCCAGCAGTGAAGCGCCAGGGTACCAAGAGACCCAGTACTTC	CASSEAPGYQETQYF	once	TRBV2	-	TRBJ2-5